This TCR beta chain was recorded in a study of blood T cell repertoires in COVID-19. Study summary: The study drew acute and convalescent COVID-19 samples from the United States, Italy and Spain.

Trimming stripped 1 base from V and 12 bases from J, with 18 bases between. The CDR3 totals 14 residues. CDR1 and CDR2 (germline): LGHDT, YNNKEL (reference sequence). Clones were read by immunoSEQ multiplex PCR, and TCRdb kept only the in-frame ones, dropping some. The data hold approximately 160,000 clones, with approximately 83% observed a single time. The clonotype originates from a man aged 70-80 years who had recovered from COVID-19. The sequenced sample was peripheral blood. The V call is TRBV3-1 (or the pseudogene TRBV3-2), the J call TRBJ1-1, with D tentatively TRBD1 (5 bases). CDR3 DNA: TGTGCCAGCAGCCAAGGGGCGGGGGAGGGTCCATCTTTCTTT. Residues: CASSQGAGEGPSFF.